This paragraph covers one T cell receptor (beta chain) sequence. Following RNA extraction, reverse transcription yielded cDNA that acted as the sequencing template. Measured with immunoSEQ multiplex PCR; TCRdb has only the in-frame clones, and not every one. This sample yields about 180,000 clones, of which approximately 52% are seen a single time; approximately 16% belongs to the top ten. Germline-derived CDR1 and CDR2 are KGHSH and LQKENI. The V and J ends lost 0 bases and 5 bases, in that order; junction bases with no gene match: 8. The CDR3 consists of 16 residues. The data derive from a study of CD8+ T cells in alopecia areata. The treatment: oral pan-JAK inhibitor, 5-10 mg twice daily.

This TCR came from a human donor with alopecia areata. The chain employs TRBV18 and TRBJ2-5; 8 positions match TRBD1. This material consisted of CD4+ T cells sorted from blood, taken at approximately week 55, from a patient treated with tofacitinib. CDR3 residues: CASSPPMQGAWETQYF. The DNA of the CDR3 is TGTGCCAGCTCACCACCGATGCAGGGGGCTTGGGAGACCCAGTACTTC.